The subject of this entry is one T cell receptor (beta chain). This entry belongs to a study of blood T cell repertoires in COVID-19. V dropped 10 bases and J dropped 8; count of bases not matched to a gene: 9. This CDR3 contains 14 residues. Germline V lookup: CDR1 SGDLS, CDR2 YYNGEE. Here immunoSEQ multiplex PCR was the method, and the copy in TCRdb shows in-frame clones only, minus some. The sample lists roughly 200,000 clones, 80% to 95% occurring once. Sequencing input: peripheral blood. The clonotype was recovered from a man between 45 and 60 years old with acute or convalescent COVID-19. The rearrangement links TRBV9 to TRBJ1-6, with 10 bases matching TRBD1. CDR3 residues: CASTRDRGYSPLHF. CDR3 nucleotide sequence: TGTGCCTCAACCCGGGACAGGGGCTATTCACCCCTCCACTTT.